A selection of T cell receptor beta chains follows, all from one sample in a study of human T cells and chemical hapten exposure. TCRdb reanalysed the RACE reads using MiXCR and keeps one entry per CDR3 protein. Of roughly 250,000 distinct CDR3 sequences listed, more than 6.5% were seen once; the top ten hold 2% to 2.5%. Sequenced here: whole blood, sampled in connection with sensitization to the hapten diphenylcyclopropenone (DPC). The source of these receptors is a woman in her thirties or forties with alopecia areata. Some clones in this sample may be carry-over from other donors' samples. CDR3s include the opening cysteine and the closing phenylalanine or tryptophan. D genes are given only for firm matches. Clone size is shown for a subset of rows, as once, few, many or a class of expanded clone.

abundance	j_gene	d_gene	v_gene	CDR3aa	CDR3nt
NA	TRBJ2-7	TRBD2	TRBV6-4	CASSLPSGSMYEQYF	TGTGCCAGCAGTCTCCCTAGCGGGAGTATGTACGAGCAGTACTTC
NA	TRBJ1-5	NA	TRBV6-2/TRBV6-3	CASSYSQHNQPQHF	TGTGCCAGCAGTTACAGCCAGCACAATCAGCCCCAGCATTTT
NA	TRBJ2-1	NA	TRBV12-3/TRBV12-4	CASSPPIGRSYNEQFF	TGTGCCAGCAGTCCCCCCATCGGGCGCTCCTACAATGAGCAGTTCTTC
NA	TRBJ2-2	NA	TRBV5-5	CASNPGLFIGGELFF	TGTGCCAGCAACCCCGGGCTTTTCATTGGCGGGGAGCTGTTTTTT
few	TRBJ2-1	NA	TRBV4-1	CASSQGRGLYNEQFF	TGCGCCAGCAGCCAAGGCCGGGGTCTCTACAATGAGCAGTTCTTC
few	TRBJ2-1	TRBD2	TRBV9	CASTTAPGGNEQFF	TGTGCCAGCACCACCGCTCCCGGGGGGAATGAGCAGTTCTTC
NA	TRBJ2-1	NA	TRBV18	CASSPPASAGIFIEQFF	TGTGCCAGCTCACCACCGGCGAGCGCAGGTATTTTTATAGAGCAGTTCTTC
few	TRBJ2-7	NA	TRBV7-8	CASSLNLGEQYF	TGTGCCAGCAGCTTAAATCTGGGAGAGCAGTACTTC
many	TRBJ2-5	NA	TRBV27	CASSLGAQETQYF	TGTGCCAGCAGTTTAGGGGCTCAAGAGACCCAGTACTTC
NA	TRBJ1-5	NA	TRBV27	CASSGSHFQPQHF	TGTGCCAGCAGTGGTTCTCATTTTCAGCCCCAGCATTTT
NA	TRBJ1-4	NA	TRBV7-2	CASSLSRQSEKLFF	TGTGCCAGCAGCTTATCCAGACAGTCTGAAAAACTGTTTTTT
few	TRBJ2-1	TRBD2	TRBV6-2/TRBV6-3	CASSYKSGGIDNEQFF	TGTGCCAGCAGTTATAAGTCGGGGGGGATCGACAATGAGCAGTTCTTC
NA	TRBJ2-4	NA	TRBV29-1	CSVDGGGGNIQYF	TGCAGCGTCGACGGGGGAGGGGGTAACATTCAGTACTTC
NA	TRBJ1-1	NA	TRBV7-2	CASSLTGSLTSLNTEAFF	TGTGCCAGCAGCTTAACTGGGAGCCTTACTTCCCTTAACACTGAAGCTTTCTTT
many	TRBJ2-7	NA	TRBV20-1	CRHPLRQGTYEQYF	TGCAGGCACCCTCTGAGGCAGGGCACCTACGAGCAGTACTTC
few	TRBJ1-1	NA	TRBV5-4	CASSLEGGGYTEAFF	TGTGCCAGCAGCTTGGAGGGTGGGGGCTATACTGAAGCTTTCTTT
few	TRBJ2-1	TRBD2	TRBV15	CATSLGGLAGVSDYEQFF	TGTGCCACCAGCTTAGGCGGGCTAGCGGGAGTCTCGGATTATGAGCAGTTCTTC
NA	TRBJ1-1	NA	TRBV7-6	CASSPSKEGNTEAFF	TGTGCCAGCAGCCCTTCCAAGGAGGGGAACACTGAAGCTTTCTTT
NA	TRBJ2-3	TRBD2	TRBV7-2	CASSFTIPGLAGVDTQYF	TGTGCCAGCAGCTTCACAATCCCGGGACTAGCGGGAGTAGATACGCAGTATTTT
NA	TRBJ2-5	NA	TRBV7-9	CASSSFASGPETQYF	TGTGCCAGCAGCTCTTTTGCCTCAGGGCCAGAGACCCAGTACTTC
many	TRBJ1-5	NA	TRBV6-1	CASSRDGFSNQPQHF	TGTGCCAGCAGTCGGGACGGCTTCAGCAATCAGCCCCAGCATTTT
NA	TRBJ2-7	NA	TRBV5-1	CASMEGGVSYEQYF	TGCGCCAGCATGGAAGGCGGTGTCTCCTACGAGCAGTACTTC
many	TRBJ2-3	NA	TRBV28	CASSLGGGSADTQYF	TGTGCCAGCAGTTTAGGGGGGGGCTCCGCGGATACGCAGTATTTT
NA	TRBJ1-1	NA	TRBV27	CASRTLTGEAFF	TGTGCCAGCAGGACACTTACCGGTGAAGCTTTCTTT
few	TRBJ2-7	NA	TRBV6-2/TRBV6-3	CASSYRVHEQYF	TGTGCCAGCAGTTACAGGGTCCACGAGCAGTACTTC
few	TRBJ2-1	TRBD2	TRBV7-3	CASSPQVLAGGHNEQFF	TGTGCCAGCAGCCCTCAAGTACTAGCGGGAGGACACAATGAGCAGTTCTTC
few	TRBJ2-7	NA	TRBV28	CASSSRTVPAEQYF	TGTGCCAGCAGCTCCCGGACAGTCCCCGCCGAGCAGTACTTC
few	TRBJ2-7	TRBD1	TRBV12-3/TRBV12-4	CASSSRTGVGYEQYF	TGTGCCAGCAGTTCAAGGACAGGGGTGGGATACGAGCAGTACTTC
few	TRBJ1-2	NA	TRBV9	CASSVAPTANYGYTF	TGTGCCAGCAGCGTAGCGCCGACAGCTAACTATGGCTACACCTTC
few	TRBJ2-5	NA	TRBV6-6	CASSPSEWERETQYF	TGTGCCAGCAGCCCCTCTGAGTGGGAAAGGGAGACCCAGTACTTC
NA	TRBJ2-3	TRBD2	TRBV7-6	CASSPRGGPADTQYF	TGTGCCAGCAGCCCCCGGGGGGGGCCTGCAGATACGCAGTATTTT
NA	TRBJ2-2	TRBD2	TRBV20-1	CSAQSGATTGELFF	TGCAGTGCTCAAAGCGGGGCTACCACCGGGGAGCTGTTTTTT
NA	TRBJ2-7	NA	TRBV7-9	CASSSPSDRTRGQYF	TGTGCCAGCAGCTCGCCGTCGGACAGGACTAGGGGGCAGTACTTC
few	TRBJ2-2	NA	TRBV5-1	CASSSRNIGELFF	TGCGCCAGCAGCTCCAGGAATATCGGGGAGCTGTTTTTT
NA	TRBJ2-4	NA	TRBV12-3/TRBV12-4	CASSSPAGLYF	TGTGCCAGCAGTTCGCCCGCGGGATTATACTTC
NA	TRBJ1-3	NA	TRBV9	CASSEWSGNTIYF	TGTGCCAGCAGTGAATGGTCTGGAAACACCATATATTTT
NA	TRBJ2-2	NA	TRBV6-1	CASGRDWNTGELFF	TGTGCCAGCGGGCGGGATTGGAACACCGGGGAGCTGTTTTTT
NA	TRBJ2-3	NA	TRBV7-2	CASARGGATDTQYF	TGTGCCAGCGCTAGAGGGGGAGCCACAGATACGCAGTATTTT
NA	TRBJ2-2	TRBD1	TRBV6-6	CASSSQTGTGIQMKLFF	TGTGCCAGCAGTTCACAAACCGGGACAGGGATACAGATGAAGCTGTTTTTT
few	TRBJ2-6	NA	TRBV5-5	CASSLEGQSSGANVLTF	TGTGCCAGCAGCTTGGAGGGGCAAAGCTCTGGGGCCAACGTCCTGACTTTC
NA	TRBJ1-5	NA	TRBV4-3	CASSQGPVGNQPQHF	TGCGCCAGCAGCCAAGGTCCGGTCGGCAATCAGCCCCAGCATTTT
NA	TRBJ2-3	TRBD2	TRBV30	CAWRLAGTDTQYF	TGTGCCTGGAGACTAGCGGGCACAGATACGCAGTATTTT
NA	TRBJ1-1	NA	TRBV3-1	CASSQAGRGLNTEAFF	TGTGCCAGCAGCCAAGCAGGGCGGGGGTTGAACACTGAAGCTTTCTTT
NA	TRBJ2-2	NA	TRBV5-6	CASSSLGKDTGELFF	TGTGCCAGCAGCTCCCTGGGGAAGGACACCGGGGAGCTGTTTTTT
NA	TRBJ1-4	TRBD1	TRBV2	CASSEGGGFREKLFF	TGTGCCAGCAGTGAAGGAGGGGGCTTTAGGGAAAAACTGTTTTTT
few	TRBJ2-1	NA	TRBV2	CASSGTATYNEQFF	TGTGCCAGCAGCGGGACTGCTACCTACAATGAGCAGTTCTTC
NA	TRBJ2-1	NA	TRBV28	CASSLVPDSNEQFF	TGTGCCAGCAGTTTAGTTCCCGATAGCAATGAGCAGTTCTTC
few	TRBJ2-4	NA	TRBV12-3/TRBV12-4	CASSLHPPPEGIQYF	TGTGCCAGCAGTTTACACCCCCCTCCGGAGGGCATTCAGTACTTC
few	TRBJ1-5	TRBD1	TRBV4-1	CASSQDRGQGTYQPQHF	TGCGCCAGCAGCCAAGATCGGGGACAGGGCACCTATCAGCCCCAGCATTTT
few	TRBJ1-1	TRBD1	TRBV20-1	CSASRGTGLNTEAFF	TGCAGTGCTAGTAGGGGGACAGGTCTGAACACTGAAGCTTTCTTT
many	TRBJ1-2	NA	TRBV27	CASSRGGGTLYGYTF	TGTGCCAGCAGCCGAGGGGGAGGGACGCTCTATGGCTACACCTTC
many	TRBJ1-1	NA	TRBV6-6	CASSFTNEAFF	TGTGCCAGCAGTTTCACAAATGAAGCTTTCTTT
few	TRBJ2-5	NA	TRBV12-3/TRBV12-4	CASSLMETQYF	TGTGCCAGCAGTTTGATGGAGACCCAGTACTTC
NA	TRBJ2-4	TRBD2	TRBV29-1	CSVERGLAGANIQYF	TGCAGCGTTGAAAGGGGGCTAGCGGGAGCAAACATTCAGTACTTC
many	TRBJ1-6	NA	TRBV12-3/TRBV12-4	CASSFRLGSPLHF	TGTGCCAGCAGTTTTCGACTGGGGTCACCCCTCCACTTT
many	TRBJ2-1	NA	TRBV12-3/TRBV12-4	CASSLRPGTVNEQFF	TGTGCCAGCAGTCTAAGACCAGGGACCGTGAATGAGCAGTTCTTC
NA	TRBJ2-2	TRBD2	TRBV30	CAGNWREFNTGELFF	TGTGCCGGGAACTGGCGGGAGTTCAACACCGGGGAGCTGTTTTTT
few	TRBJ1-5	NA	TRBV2	CASREGGVNGNQPQHF	TGTGCCAGCAGAGAGGGCGGGGTCAACGGCAATCAGCCCCAGCATTTT
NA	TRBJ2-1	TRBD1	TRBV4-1	CASRQGTNEQFF	TGCGCCAGCCGACAGGGGACTAATGAGCAGTTCTTC